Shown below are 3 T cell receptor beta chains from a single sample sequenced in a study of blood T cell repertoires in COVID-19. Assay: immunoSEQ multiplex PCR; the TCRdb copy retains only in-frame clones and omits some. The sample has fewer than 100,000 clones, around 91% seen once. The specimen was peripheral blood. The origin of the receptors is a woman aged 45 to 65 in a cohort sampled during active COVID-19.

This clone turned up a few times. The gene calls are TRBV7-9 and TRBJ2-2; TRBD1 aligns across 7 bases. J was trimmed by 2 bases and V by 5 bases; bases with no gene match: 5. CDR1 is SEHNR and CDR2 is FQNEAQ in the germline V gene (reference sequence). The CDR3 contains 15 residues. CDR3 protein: CASSVGTANTGELFF. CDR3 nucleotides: TGTGCCAGCAGCGTTGGGACAGCTAACACCGGGGAGCTGTTTTTT.

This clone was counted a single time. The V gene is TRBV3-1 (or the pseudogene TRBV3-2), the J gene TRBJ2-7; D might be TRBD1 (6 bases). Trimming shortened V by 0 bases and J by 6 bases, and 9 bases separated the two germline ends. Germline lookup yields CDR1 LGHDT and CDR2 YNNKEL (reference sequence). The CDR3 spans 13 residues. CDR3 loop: CASSQDGRGEQYF. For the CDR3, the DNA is TGTGCCAGCAGCCAAGATGGCAGGGGCGAGCAGTACTTC.

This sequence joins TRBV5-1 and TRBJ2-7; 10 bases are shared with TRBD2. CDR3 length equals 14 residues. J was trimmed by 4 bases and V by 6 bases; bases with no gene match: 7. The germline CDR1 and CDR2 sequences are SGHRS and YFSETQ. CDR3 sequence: CASMGAGGPYEQYF. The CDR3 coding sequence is TGCGCCAGCATGGGAGCGGGAGGGCCATACGAGCAGTACTTC.